Listed below are T cell receptor beta chains from one sample, sequenced in a study of T cells in Graves' hyperthyroidism and ophthalmopathy. TCRdb used MiXCR to reprocess the multiplex PCR reads, holding one entry per CDR3 protein. The sample yields 250,000 to 350,000 distinct CDR3 sequences, more than 15% seen once. The specimen sequenced was blood. These receptors were obtained from an older woman with Graves' ophthalmopathy. Both conserved end residues are trimmed from each CDR3.

V gene: TRBV18; J gene: TRBJ2-2; CDR3 protein: ASSPVGTANTGELF
V gene: TRBV7-2; J gene: TRBJ1-1; CDR3 protein: ASSHRWVAF
V gene: TRBV4-1; J gene: TRBJ2-3; CDR3 protein: ASSQNHLAEGNTQY
V gene: TRBV5-1; J gene: TRBJ1-1; CDR3 protein: ASSLAGQEAF
V gene: TRBV7-2; J gene: TRBJ2-7; CDR3 protein: ASSLAGQGIYEQY
V gene: TRBV6-1; J gene: TRBJ2-7; CDR3 protein: ASSYRGTGLDEQY
V gene: TRBV5-1; J gene: TRBJ1-2; CDR3 protein: ASSQGGPYGYT
V gene: TRBV9; J gene: TRBJ2-3; CDR3 protein: AGSSRVTSGTDTQY
V gene: TRBV5-1; J gene: TRBJ1-6; CDR3 protein: ASSLGLTGGSERSPLH
V gene: TRBV29-1; J gene: TRBJ1-2; CDR3 protein: SVEEAEVYGYT
V gene: TRBV7-8; J gene: TRBJ2-1; CDR3 protein: ASSLVGFNEQF
V gene: TRBV6-1; J gene: TRBJ1-5; CDR3 protein: ASSESVYNQPQH
V gene: TRBV24-1; J gene: TRBJ2-3; CDR3 protein: ATSDLSTSGRTDTQY
V gene: TRBV4-3; J gene: TRBJ1-2; CDR3 protein: ASSQVGTGGYGYT
V gene: TRBV5-1; J gene: TRBJ1-1; CDR3 protein: ASSLVGTTYTEAF
V gene: TRBV20-1; J gene: TRBJ2-3; CDR3 protein: SASGRTSRFTDTQY
V gene: TRBV5-5; J gene: TRBJ2-7; CDR3 protein: ASSYTARREQY
V gene: TRBV20-1; J gene: TRBJ2-7; CDR3 protein: SARRPSGVYEQY
V gene: TRBV18; J gene: TRBJ1-1; CDR3 protein: ASSPSRDIPTEAF
V gene: TRBV19; J gene: TRBJ2-1; CDR3 protein: ASSTGTGGVGNEQF
V gene: TRBV6-1; J gene: TRBJ2-7; CDR3 protein: ASTSPGFPYEQY
V gene: TRBV18; J gene: TRBJ2-7; CDR3 protein: ASSPGRRYEQY
V gene: TRBV5-4; J gene: TRBJ2-4; CDR3 protein: ASSLTQATRTKNIQY
V gene: TRBV28; J gene: TRBJ2-7; CDR3 protein: ASSLERYEQY
V gene: TRBV9; J gene: TRBJ2-3; CDR3 protein: ASSVGGTAGDTQY
V gene: TRBV18; J gene: TRBJ2-5; CDR3 protein: ASSPPGGASYQETQY
V gene: TRBV28; J gene: TRBJ1-5; CDR3 protein: ASTLATAQPQH
V gene: TRBV28; J gene: TRBJ2-3; CDR3 protein: ASSTRTSGGLTDTQY
V gene: TRBV6-2/TRBV6-3; J gene: TRBJ2-5; CDR3 protein: ASSIRRRRSGETQY
V gene: TRBV10-1; J gene: TRBJ2-4; CDR3 protein: ASERQNIQY
V gene: TRBV6-1; J gene: TRBJ1-2; CDR3 protein: ASSRAAGTGRHYGYT
V gene: TRBV29-1; J gene: TRBJ2-7; CDR3 protein: SVGRAGDRNEQY
V gene: TRBV29-1; J gene: TRBJ2-5; CDR3 protein: SVAGGVKETQY
V gene: TRBV19; J gene: TRBJ1-2; CDR3 protein: ASRSRRGASYGYT
V gene: TRBV2; J gene: TRBJ2-3; CDR3 protein: ASGWGTDTQY
V gene: TRBV20-1; J gene: TRBJ2-7; CDR3 protein: SAERTASYEQY
V gene: TRBV9; J gene: TRBJ1-1; CDR3 protein: ASSGRQGRMNTEAF
V gene: TRBV19; J gene: TRBJ2-1; CDR3 protein: ATRPITGSSYNEQF
V gene: TRBV7-9; J gene: TRBJ2-7; CDR3 protein: ASSSSGLYEQY
V gene: TRBV30; J gene: TRBJ2-5; CDR3 protein: AWSVGLGDETQY